These 5 T cell receptor beta chains originate from one sample sequenced in a study of T-cell memory formation after mild COVID-19. Each CDR3 protein gets one entry after TCRdb re-called the 5' RACE reads with MiXCR. The profile covers about 440,000 distinct CDR3 sequences, with 15% to 25% appearing a single time and about 8.1% taken by the ten largest. The sequenced sample was PBMCs or a T cell subset sorted from them (not recorded which). These receptors originate from an adult woman who had mild COVID-19 (a few samples of this study predate the infection). Cell type and time point are not known.

This clonotype has only a few counts. The chain combines TRBV12-3 or TRBV12-4 with TRBJ2-2; the match to TRBD1 covers 10 bases. Trimming cost V 7 bases and J 7 bases; bases outside gene matches: 9. This CDR3 comprises 15 residues. CDR3 loop: CASIPGQGFFGELFF. The CDR3 nucleotides are TGTGCCAGCATCCCGGGACAGGGGTTTTTCGGGGAGCTGTTTTTT.

V usage is TRBV12-3 or TRBV12-4 and J usage is TRBJ2-6; D is possibly TRBD1 (6 bases). The ends were cut back, 3 bases at V and 1 base at J, with 16 bases in the middle. The CDR3 extends over 18 amino acids. Here the CDR3 reads CASSFSGVIASGANVLTF. The CDR3 DNA follows: TGTGCCAGCAGTTTCTCAGGGGTTATAGCTTCTGGGGCCAACGTCCTGACTTTC.

This clonotype occurred a few times. The rearrangement uses TRBV13 and TRBJ2-7, with a weak D call TRBD2 (6 bases). The CDR3 covers 14 residues. Deletions cut 5 bases from V and 0 bases from J, with 11 bases between. CDR1 and CDR2 (germline): PRHDT, FYEKMQ (reference sequence). CDR3 amino acids: CASSPSASSYEQYF. The CDR3 coding sequence is TGTGCCAGCAGCCCTAGCGCGAGCTCCTACGAGCAGTACTTC.

V usage is TRBV7-3 and J usage is TRBJ1-1; D is unresolved. The CDR3 has 15 amino acids. Germline V CDR1 and CDR2: SGHTA, FQGTGA. V lost 3 bases to trimming and J lost 1 base, with 12 bases between them. The CDR3 here is CASSFGLAKNTEAFF. Here the CDR3 DNA reads TGTGCCAGCAGCTTTGGTTTAGCTAAGAACACTGAAGCTTTCTTT.

Written as DNA, the CDR3 is TGTGCCAGCAGTACGACAGGGGCCTTCCACACAGATACGCAGTATTTT. Protein: CASSTTGAFHTDTQYF. The J gene is TRBJ2-3, the V gene TRBV27; 8 nucleotides match TRBD1. CDR3 length: 16 amino acids. CDR1 and CDR2 from the germline V gene are MNHEY and SMNVEV (reference sequence). Losses at the gene ends were 5 bases for V and 2 bases for J; bases not matched to a gene: 9.